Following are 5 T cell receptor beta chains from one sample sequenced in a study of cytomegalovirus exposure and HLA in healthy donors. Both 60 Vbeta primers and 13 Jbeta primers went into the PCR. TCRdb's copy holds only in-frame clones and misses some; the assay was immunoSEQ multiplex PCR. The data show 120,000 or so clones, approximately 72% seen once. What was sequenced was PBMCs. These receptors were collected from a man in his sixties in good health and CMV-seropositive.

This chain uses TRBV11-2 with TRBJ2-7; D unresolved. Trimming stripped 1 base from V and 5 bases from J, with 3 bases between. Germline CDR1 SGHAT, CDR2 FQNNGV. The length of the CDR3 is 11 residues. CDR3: CASSLVNEQYF. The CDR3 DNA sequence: TGTGCCAGCAGCTTAGTTAACGAGCAGTACTTC.

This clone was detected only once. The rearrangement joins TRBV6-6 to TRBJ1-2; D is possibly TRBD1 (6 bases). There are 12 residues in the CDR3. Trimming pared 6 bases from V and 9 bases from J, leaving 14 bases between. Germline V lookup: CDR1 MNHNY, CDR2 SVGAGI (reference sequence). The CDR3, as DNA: TGTGCCAGCAGCTTTAATCGGGACAGCTACACCTTC. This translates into CASSFNRDSYTF.

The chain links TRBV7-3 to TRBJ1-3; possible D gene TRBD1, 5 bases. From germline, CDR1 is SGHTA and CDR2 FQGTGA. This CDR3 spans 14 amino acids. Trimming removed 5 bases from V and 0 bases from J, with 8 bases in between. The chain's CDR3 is CASSPGSSGNTIYF. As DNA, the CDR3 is TGTGCCAGCAGCCCAGGGTCCTCTGGAAACACCATATATTTT.

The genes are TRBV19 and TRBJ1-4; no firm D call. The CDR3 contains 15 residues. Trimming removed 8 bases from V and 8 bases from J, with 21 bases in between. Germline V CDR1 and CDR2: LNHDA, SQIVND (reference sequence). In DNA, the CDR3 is TGTGCCAGTGCGGAGGTTAACAGATTGGCGGAAAAACTGTTTTTT. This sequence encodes CASAEVNRLAEKLFF.

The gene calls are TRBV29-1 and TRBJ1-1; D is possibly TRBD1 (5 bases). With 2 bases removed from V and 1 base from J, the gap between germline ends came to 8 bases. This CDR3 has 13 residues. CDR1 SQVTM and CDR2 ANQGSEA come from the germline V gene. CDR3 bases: TGCAGCGTTGAAAGGACACAGAACACTGAAGCTTTCTTT. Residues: CSVERTQNTEAFF.